The entry that follows covers one T cell receptor beta chain sequence. These data originate in a study of blood T cell repertoires in COVID-19. The CDR3 loop spans 13 amino acids. The germline CDR1 and CDR2 sequences are SEHNR and FQNEAQ (reference sequence). Between the trimmed V and J ends, which lost 3 bases and 6 bases, there was a span of 9 bases. Repertoires were generated with immunoSEQ multiplex PCR, while TCRdb's copy carries only in-frame clones and drops some. The sample includes 140,000 to 150,000 clones, around 73% of them seen just once. The J gene is TRBJ1-3, the V gene TRBV7-9, with no clear D. The receptor's source is a woman aged 50 to 60 who had recovered from COVID-19. Sequenced material: PBMCs or T cells enriched from blood (not recorded which). For the CDR3, the DNA is TGTGCCAGCAGCTTCATAGACTTAAACACCATATATTTT. It translates to CASSFIDLNTIYF.